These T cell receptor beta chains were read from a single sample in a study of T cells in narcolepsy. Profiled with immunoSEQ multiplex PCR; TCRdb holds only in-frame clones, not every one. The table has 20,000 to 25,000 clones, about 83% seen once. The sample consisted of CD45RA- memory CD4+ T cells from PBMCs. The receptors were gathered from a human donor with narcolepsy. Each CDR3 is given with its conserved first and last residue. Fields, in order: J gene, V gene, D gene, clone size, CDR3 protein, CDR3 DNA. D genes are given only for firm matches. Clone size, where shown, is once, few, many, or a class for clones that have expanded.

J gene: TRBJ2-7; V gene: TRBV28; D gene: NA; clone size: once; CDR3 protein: CASSFVGTAGYEQYF; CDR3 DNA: TGTGCCAGCAGTTTCGTCGGGACAGCGGGCTACGAGCAGTACTTC
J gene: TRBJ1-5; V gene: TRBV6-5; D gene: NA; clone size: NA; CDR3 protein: CASSSGGPQHF; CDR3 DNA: TGTGCCAGCAGTTCCGGCGGGCCCCAGCATTTT
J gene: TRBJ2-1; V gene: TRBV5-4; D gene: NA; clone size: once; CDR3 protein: CASSSPRVSKHNEQFF; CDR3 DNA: TGTGCCAGCAGCTCACCCAGGGTTTCAAAGCACAATGAGCAGTTCTTC
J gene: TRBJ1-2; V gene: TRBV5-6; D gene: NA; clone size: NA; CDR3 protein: CASSLDRVYGYTF; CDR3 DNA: TGTGCCAGCAGCTTAGACAGAGTCTATGGCTACACCTTC
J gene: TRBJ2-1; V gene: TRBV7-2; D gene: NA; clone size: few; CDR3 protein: CASSYAGGGYNEQFF; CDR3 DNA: TGTGCCAGCAGCTACGCCGGGGGTGGCTACAATGAGCAGTTCTTC
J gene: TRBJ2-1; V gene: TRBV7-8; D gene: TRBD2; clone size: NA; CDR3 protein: CASSFPTSGKGSSYNEQFF; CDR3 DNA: TGTGCCAGCAGCTTCCCGACTAGCGGCAAGGGGAGCTCCTACAATGAGCAGTTCTTC
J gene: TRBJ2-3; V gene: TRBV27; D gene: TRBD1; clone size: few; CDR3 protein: CASKAGTGASIGTQYF; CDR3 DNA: TGTGCCAGCAAAGCCGGGACAGGGGCTTCCATTGGTACGCAGTATTTT
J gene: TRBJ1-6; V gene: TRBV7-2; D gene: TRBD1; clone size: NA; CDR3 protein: CASSLVPGTGSSPLHF; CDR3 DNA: TGTGCCAGCAGCTTAGTCCCCGGGACAGGGAGTTCACCCCTCCACTTT
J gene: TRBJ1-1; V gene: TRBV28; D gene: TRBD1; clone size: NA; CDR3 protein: CASRQPGQGDTEAFF; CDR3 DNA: TGTGCCAGCAGACAACCGGGACAGGGGGACACTGAAGCTTTCTTT
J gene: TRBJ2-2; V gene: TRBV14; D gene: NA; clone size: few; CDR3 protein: CASSQWTNTGELFF; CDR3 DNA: TGTGCCAGCAGCCAATGGACTAACACCGGGGAGCTGTTTTTT
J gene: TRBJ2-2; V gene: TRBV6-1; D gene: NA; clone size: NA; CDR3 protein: CASRAITNTGELFF; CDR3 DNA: TGTGCCAGCAGGGCCATTACGAACACCGGGGAGCTGTTTTTT
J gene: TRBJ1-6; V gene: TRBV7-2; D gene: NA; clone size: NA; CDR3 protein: CASSLGVGRAASPLHF; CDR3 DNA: TGTGCCAGCAGCTTAGGGGTTGGGAGGGCCGCGTCACCCCTCCACTTT
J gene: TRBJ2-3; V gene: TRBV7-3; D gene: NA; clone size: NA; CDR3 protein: CASSSFGGADTQYF; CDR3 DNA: TGTGCCAGCAGCTCCTTTGGGGGTGCAGATACGCAGTATTTT
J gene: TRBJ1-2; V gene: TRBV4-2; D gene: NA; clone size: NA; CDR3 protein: CASSQDWARSYGYTF; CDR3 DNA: TGTGCCAGCAGCCAGGACTGGGCGAGATCATATGGCTACACCTTC
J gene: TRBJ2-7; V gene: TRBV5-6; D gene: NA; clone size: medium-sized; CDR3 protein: CASQFGGYEQYF; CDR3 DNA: TGTGCCAGCCAATTCGGGGGATACGAGCAGTACTTC
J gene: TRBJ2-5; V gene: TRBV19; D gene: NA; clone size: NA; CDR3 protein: CASSRRDKETQYF; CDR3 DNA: TGTGCCAGCTCGAGGAGGGATAAAGAGACCCAGTACTTC
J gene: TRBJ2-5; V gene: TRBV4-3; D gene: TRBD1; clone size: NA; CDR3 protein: CASSQGSGQGQETQYF; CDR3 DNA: TGCGCCAGCAGCCAAGGATCCGGACAGGGTCAAGAGACCCAGTACTTC
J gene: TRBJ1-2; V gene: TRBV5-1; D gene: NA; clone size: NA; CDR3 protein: CASSVQGQGEGYTF; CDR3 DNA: TGCGCCAGCAGCGTGCAGGGGCAAGGAGAAGGCTACACCTTC
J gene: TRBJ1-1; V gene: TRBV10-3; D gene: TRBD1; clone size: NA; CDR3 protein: CATQGGTGMGTEAFF; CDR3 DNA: TGTGCCACCCAGGGTGGGACAGGGATGGGCACTGAAGCTTTCTTT
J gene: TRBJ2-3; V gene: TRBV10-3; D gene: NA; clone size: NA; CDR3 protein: CAISGGPGVGDTQYF; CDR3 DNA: TGTGCCATCAGTGGTGGTCCAGGGGTGGGGGATACGCAGTATTTT
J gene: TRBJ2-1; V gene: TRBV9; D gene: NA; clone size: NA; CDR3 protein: CASSGSVYNEQFF; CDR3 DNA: TGTGCCAGCAGCGGGAGTGTCTACAATGAGCAGTTCTTC
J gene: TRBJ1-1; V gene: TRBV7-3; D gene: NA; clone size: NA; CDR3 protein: CASSLTPGNTEAFF; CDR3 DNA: TGTGCCAGCAGCTTAACACCGGGGAACACTGAAGCTTTCTTT
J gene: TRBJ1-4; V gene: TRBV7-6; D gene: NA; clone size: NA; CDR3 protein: CASSLSSGYEKLFF; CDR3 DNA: TGTGCCAGCAGCTTATCTTCAGGGTATGAAAAACTGTTTTTT
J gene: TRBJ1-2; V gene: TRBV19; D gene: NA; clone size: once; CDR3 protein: CASSGGGGYGYTF; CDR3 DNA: TGTGCCAGCAGTGGGGGGGGAGGCTATGGCTACACCTTC
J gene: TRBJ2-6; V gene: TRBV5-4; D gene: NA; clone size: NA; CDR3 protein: CASSPYTGANVLTF; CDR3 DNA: TGTGCCAGCAGCCCCTATACTGGGGCCAACGTCCTGACTTTC
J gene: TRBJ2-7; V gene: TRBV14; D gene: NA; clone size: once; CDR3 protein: CASSYGPVGYEQYF; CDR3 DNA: TGTGCCAGCAGCTACGGACCGGTGGGCTACGAGCAGTACTTC
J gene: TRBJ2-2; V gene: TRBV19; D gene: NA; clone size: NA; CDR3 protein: CASTMGSRTGGELFF; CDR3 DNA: TGTGCCAGTACCATGGGGTCACGCACAGGCGGGGAGCTGTTTTTT
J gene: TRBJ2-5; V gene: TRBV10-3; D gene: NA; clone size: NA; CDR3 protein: CAIRGGRGQETQYF; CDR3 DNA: TGTGCCATCAGGGGGGGGAGGGGGCAAGAGACCCAGTACTTC
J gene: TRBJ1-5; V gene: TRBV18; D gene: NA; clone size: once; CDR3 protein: CASSPRDDQPQHF; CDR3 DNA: TGTGCCAGCTCACCGCGCGATGATCAGCCCCAGCATTTT
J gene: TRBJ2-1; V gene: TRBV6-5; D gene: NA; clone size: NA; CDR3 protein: CASTTPGRSYNEQFF; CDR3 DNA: TGTGCCAGCACCACCCCGGGCCGCTCCTACAATGAGCAGTTCTTC
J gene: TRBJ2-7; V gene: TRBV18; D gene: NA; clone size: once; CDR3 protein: CASSPPGRGLLSYEQYF; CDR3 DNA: TGTGCCAGCTCACCACCAGGAAGAGGACTCTTATCCTACGAGCAGTACTTC
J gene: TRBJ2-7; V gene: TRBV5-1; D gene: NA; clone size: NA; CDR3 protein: CASSISGTDSYEQYF; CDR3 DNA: TGCGCCAGCAGCATCTCCGGGACGGACTCCTACGAGCAGTACTTC
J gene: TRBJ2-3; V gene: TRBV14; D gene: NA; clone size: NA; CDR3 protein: CASSQEVQITDTQYF; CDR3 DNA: TGTGCCAGCAGCCAAGAGGTTCAGATCACAGATACGCAGTATTTT
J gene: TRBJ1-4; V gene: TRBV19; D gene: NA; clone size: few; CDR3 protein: CASTQSRSTNEKLFF; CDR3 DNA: TGTGCCAGTACCCAAAGCCGCTCAACTAATGAAAAACTGTTTTTT
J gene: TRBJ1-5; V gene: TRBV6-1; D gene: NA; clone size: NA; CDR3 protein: CAVTDRNQPQHF; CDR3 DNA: TGTGCCGTGACAGATCGCAATCAGCCCCAGCATTTT
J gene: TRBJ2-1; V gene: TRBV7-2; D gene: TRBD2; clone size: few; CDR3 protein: CASSPRLAGGRYEQFF; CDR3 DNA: TGTGCCAGCAGCCCTCGACTAGCGGGAGGTAGGTATGAGCAGTTCTTC
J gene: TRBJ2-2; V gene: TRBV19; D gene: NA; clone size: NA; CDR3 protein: CASSIIGQGGTGELFF; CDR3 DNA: TGTGCCAGTAGTATAATAGGGCAGGGGGGCACCGGGGAGCTGTTTTTT
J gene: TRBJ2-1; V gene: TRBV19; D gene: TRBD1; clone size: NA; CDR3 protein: CASKGANRGSREQFF; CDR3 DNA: TGTGCCAGTAAGGGGGCTAACAGGGGTTCGCGGGAGCAGTTCTTC
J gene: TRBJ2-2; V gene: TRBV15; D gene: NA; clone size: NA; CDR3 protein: CATSPSGGFTGELFF; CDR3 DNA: TGTGCCACCAGCCCTTCGGGGGGCTTCACCGGGGAGCTGTTTTTT
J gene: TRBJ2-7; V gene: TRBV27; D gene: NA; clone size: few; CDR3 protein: CASSADWNEQYF; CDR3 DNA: TGTGCCAGCAGTGCCGATTGGAACGAGCAGTACTTC
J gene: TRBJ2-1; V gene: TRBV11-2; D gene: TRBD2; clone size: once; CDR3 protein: CASSPAGGPGEQFF; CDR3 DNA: TGTGCCAGCAGCCCAGCGGGAGGACCCGGTGAGCAGTTCTTC
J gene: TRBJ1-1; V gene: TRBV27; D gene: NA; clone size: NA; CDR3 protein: CASSILGPGTEAFF; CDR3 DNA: TGTGCCAGCAGTATTTTAGGCCCGGGAACTGAAGCTTTCTTT
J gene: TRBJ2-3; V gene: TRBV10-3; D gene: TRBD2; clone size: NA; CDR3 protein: CAISAGDIAGGSTQYF; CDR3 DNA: TGTGCCATCAGTGCCGGGGACATAGCGGGAGGGAGTACGCAGTATTTT
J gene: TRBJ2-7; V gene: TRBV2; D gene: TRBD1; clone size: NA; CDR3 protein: CASRRQGLPSYEQYF; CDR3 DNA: TGTGCCAGCAGGAGACAGGGTTTACCATCCTACGAGCAGTACTTC
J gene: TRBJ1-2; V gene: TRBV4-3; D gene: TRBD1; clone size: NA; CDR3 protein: CASSQRGLRGNYGYTF; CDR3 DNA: TGCGCCAGCAGCCAAAGGGGGCTCAGGGGAAACTATGGCTACACCTTC
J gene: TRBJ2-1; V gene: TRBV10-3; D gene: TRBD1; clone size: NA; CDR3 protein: CAISDDRGRRNEQFF; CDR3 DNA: TGTGCCATCAGTGATGACAGGGGGCGAAGGAATGAGCAGTTCTTC
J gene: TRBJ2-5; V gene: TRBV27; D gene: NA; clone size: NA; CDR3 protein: CASSLGGSVRETQYF; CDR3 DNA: TGTGCCAGCAGTTTAGGGGGGAGCGTGCGAGAGACCCAGTACTTC
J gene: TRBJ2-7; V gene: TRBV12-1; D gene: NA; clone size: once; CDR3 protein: CASSPREAGQFGEQYF; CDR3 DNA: TGTGCCAGCAGCCCCCGAGAGGCAGGCCAGTTTGGCGAGCAGTACTTC
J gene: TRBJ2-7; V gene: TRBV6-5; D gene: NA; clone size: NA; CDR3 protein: CASSAESRSGEQYF; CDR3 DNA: TGTGCCAGCAGTGCAGAGAGCCGTTCTGGGGAGCAGTACTTC
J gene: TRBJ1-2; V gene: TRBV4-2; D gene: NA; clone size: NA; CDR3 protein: CASSQERGTRYGYTF; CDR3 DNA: TGTGCCAGCAGCCAAGAAAGGGGGACCCGCTATGGCTACACCTTC
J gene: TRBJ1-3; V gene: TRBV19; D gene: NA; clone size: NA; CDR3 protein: CASSILRASSGNTIYF; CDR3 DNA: TGTGCCAGTAGTATACTGCGTGCCAGCTCTGGAAACACCATATATTTT
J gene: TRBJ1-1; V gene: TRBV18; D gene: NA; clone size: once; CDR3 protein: CASSPGPNTEAFF; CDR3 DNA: TGTGCCAGCTCACCAGGGCCTAACACTGAAGCTTTCTTT
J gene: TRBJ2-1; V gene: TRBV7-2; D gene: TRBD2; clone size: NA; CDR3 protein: CASSLVASGINEQFF; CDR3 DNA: TGTGCCAGCAGCTTAGTGGCTAGCGGGATTAATGAGCAGTTCTTC
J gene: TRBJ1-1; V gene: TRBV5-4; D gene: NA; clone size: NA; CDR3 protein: CASSLEGKNTEAFF; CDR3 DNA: TGTGCCAGCAGCTTGGAGGGCAAGAACACTGAAGCTTTCTTT
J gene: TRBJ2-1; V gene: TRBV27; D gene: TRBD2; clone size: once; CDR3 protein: CASSSIGTSVDNEQFF; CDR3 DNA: TGTGCCAGCAGTTCCATCGGGACTAGCGTGGACAATGAGCAGTTCTTC